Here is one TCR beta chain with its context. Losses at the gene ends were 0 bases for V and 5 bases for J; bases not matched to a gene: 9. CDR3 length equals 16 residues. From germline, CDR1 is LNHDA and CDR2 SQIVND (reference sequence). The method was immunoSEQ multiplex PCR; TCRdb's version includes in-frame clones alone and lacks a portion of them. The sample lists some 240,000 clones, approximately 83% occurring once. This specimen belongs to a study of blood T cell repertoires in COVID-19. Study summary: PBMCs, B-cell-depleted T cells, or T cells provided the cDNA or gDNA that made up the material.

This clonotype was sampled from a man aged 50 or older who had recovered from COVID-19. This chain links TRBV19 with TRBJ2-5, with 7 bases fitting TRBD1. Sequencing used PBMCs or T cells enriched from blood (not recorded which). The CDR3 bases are TGTGCCAGTAGTATAGACAACAGGGGCGGTTCGGAGACCCAGTACTTC. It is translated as CASSIDNRGGSETQYF.